The next 4 T cell receptor beta chains were all read from a single sample in a study of metastatic and nonmetastatic thyroid tumors. Each patient went into thyroid surgery without having received any treatment. TCRdb re-analyzed the PCR reads through MiXCR. The sample has about 41,000 clones, 20% to 25% seen once; the top ten hold about 14%. Sequenced: tumor tissue. Receptor source: a female donor with papillary thyroid cancer or a benign thyroid nodule (not recorded which). Some clones in this sample may be carry-over from other donors' samples.

There are many counts of this clone. This rearrangement joins TRBV6-2 or TRBV6-3 to TRBJ1-1; no definite D call. Germline-derived CDR1 and CDR2 are MNHEY and SVGEGT. This CDR3 is built from 15 residues. V dropped 5 bases and J dropped 1 base, with 14 bases sitting between them. The CDR3, as DNA: TGTGCCAGCAGTCCCTCGGGAACTCAGAACACTGAAGCTTTCTTT. Translated: CASSPSGTQNTEAFF.

This clone was seen ten or more times. Other DNA sequences within the sample encode an identical CDR3. The chain uses TRBV29-1 and TRBJ2-7; 7 bases line up with TRBD1. From germline, CDR1 is SQVTM and CDR2 ANQGSEA. V shed 7 bases and J 3 bases; nucleotides not matched to a gene: 3. CDR3 length: 11 amino acids. CDR3 DNA: TGCAGCGCCGGGGACAGCTACGAGCAGTACTTC. Amino acid sequence: CSAGDSYEQYF.

The chain combines TRBV6-1 with TRBJ2-5; D is unclear. Trimming stripped 5 bases from V and 5 bases from J, with 12 bases between. The length of the CDR3 is 13 residues. Germline V gene lookup returns CDR1 MNHNS and CDR2 SASEGT. This CDR3 is CASSFPNPETQYF. The CDR3 DNA is TGTGCCAGCAGTTTCCCGAATCCGGAGACCCAGTACTTC.

A few counts support this clone. This chain links TRBV20-1 with TRBJ1-5, with TRBD1 matching over 7 bases. This CDR3 comprises 14 residues. Trimming at V came to 4 bases and at J to 7 bases, leaving 10 bases not matched to a gene. Germline-derived CDR1 and CDR2 are DFQATT and SNEGSKA (reference sequence). The CDR3 DNA follows: TGCAGTGCTACCGGGACAGCGCCTAGCCAGCCCCAGCATTTT. Its translation is CSATGTAPSQPQHF.